This T cell receptor (beta chain) was sequenced for a study of shared clonotypes between healthy human individuals. Some clones are missing from TCRdb's copy, which holds only in-frame ones; the method was immunoSEQ multiplex PCR. Here the sample spans millions of clones, approximately 92% being singletons. The CDR3 loop spans 11 amino acids. With 2 bases removed from V and 3 bases from J, the gap between germline ends came to 0 bases. Germline CDR1 KGHSH, CDR2 LQKENI. On this clone: Other DNA sequences in this specimen translate into the identical CDR3.

The clonotype was recovered from a man between 18 and 29 years old in good health. This chain links TRBV18 with TRBJ2-3; D not certain. The sample was naive CD4+ T cells sorted from blood. Subset defined: CD45RA+ positively selected. CDR3 in amino acids: CASSPTDTQYF. The CDR3 DNA sequence: TGTGCCAGCTCACCAACAGATACGCAGTATTTT.